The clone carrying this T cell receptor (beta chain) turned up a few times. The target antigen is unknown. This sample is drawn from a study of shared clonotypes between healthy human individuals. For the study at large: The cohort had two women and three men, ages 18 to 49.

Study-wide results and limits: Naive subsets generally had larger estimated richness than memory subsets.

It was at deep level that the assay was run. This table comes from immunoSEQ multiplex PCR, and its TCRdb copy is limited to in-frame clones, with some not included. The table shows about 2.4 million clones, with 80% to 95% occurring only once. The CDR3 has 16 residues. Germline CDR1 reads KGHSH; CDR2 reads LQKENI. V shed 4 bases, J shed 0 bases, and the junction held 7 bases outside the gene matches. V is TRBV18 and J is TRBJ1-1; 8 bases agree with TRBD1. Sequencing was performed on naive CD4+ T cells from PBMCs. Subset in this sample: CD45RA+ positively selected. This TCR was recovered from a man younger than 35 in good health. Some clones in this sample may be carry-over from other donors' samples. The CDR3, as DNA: TGTGCCAGCTCACTTAGCACAGGGGGGATGAACACTGAAGCTTTCTTT. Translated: CASSLSTGGMNTEAFF.